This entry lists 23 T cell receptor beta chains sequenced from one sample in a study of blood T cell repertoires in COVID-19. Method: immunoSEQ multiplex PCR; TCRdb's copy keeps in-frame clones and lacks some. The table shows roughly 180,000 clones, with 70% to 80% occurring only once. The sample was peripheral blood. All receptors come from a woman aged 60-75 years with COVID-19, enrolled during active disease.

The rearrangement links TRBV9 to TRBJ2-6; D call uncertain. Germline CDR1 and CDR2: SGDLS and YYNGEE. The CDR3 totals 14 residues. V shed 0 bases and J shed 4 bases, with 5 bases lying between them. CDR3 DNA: TGTGCCAGCAGCGTAGTGGCCGGGGCCAACGTCCTGACTTTC. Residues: CASSVVAGANVLTF.

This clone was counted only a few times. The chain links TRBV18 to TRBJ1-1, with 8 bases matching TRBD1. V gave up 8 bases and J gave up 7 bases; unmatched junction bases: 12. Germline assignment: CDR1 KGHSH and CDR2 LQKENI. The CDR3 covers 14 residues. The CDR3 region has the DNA TGTGCCAGCACAACGAGCCGGGACAGGCGTGAAGCTTTCTTT. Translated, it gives CASTTSRDRREAFF. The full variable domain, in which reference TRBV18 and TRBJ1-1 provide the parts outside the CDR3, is NAGVMQNPRHLVRRRGQEARLRCSPMKGHSHVYWYRQLPEEGLKFMVYLQKENIIDESGMPKERFSAEFPKEGPSILRIQQVVRGDSAAYFCASTTSRDRREAFFGQGTRLTVV.

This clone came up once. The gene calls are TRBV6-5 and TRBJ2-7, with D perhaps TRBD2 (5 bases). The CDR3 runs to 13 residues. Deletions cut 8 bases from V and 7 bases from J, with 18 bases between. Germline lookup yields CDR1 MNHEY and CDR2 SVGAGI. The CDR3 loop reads CASSSRGLGEQYV. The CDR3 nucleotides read TGTGCCAGCTCGAGTAGAGGGCTTGGAGAGCAGTACGTC.

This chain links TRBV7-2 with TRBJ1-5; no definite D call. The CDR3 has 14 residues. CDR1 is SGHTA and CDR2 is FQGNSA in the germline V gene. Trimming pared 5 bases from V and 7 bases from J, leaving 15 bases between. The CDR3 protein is CASSPRTGRQPQHF. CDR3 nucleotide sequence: TGTGCCAGCAGCCCACGGACCGGGAGACAGCCCCAGCATTTT.

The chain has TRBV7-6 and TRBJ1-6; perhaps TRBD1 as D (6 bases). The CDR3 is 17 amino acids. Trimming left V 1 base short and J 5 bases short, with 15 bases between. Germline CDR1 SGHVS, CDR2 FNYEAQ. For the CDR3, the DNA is TGTGCCAGCAGCTTAGGGACAGCAAGCTCGGATAATTCACCCCTCCACTTT. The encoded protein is CASSLGTASSDNSPLHF.

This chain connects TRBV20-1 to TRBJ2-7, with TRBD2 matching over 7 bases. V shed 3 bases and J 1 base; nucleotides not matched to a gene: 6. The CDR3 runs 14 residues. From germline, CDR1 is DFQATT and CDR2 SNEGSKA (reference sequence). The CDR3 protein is CSASFQRGSYEQYV. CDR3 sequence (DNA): TGCAGTGCTAGTTTTCAGCGGGGATCCTACGAGCAGTACGTC.

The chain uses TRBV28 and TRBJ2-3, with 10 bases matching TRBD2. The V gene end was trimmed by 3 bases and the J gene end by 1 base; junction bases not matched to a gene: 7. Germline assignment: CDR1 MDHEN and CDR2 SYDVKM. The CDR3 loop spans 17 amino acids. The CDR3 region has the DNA TGTGCCAGCAGTTTGACCCGCCTAGCGGGAGGCACAGATACGCAGTATTTT. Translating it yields CASSLTRLAGGTDTQYF. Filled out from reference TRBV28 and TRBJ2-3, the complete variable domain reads DVKVTQSSRYLVKRTGEKVFLECVQDMDHENMFWYRQDPGLGLRLIYFSYDVKMKEKGDIPEGYSVSREKKERFSLILESASTNQTSMYLCASSLTRLAGGTDTQYFGPGTRLTVL.

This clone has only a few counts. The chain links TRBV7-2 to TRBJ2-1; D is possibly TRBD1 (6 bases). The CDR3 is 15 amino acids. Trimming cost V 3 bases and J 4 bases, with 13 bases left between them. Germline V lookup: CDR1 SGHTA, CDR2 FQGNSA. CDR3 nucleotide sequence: TGTGCCAGCAGCTTGGACAGACGACAATACAATGAGCAGTTCTTC. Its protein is CASSLDRRQYNEQFF.

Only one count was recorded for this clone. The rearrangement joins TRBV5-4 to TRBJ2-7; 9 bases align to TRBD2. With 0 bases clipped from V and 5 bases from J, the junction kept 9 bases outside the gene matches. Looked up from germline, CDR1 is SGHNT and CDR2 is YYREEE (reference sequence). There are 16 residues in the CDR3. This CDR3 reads CASSLDTAGGPDEQYV. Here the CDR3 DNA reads TGTGCCAGCAGCTTGGATACGGCGGGGGGGCCGGACGAGCAGTACGTC.

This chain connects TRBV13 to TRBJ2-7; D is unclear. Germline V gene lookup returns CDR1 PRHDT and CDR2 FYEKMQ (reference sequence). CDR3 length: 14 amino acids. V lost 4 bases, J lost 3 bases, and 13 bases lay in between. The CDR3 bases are TGTGCCAGCAGCTCAAACGACAACTTCTACGAGCAGTACTTC. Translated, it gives CASSSNDNFYEQYF.

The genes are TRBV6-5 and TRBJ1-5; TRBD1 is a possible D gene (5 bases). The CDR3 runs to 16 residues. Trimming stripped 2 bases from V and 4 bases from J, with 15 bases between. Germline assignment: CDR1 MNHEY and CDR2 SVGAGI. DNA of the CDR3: TGTGCCAGCAGTTACGAGGGAGGGGCAGGTAATCAGCCCCAGCATTTT. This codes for CASSYEGGAGNQPQHF.

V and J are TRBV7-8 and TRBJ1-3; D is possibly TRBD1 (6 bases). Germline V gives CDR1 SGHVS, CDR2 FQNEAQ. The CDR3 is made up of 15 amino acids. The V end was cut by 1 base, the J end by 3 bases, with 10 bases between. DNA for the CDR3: TGTGCCAGCAGCTTAGTCCAGGGACATGGAAACACCATATATTTT. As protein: CASSLVQGHGNTIYF.

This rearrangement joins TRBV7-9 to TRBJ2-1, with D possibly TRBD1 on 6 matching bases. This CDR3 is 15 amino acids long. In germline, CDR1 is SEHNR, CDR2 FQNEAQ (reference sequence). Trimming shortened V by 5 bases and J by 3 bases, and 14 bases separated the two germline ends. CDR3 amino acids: CASSPGRGNYNEQFF. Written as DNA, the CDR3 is TGTGCCAGCAGCCCCGGTAGGGGGAACTACAATGAGCAGTTCTTC.

CDR3 in amino acids: CASSLLHSDNSPLHF. CDR3 DNA: TGTGCCAGCAGCTTATTACATTCCGATAATTCACCCCTCCACTTT. The chain has TRBV7-9 and TRBJ1-6; D uncertain. V lost 2 bases and J lost 5, with 10 bases in between. This CDR3 spans 15 amino acids. CDR1 and CDR2 (germline): SEHNR, FQNEAQ (reference sequence). Filled out from reference TRBV7-9 and TRBJ1-6, the complete variable domain reads DTGVSQNPRHKITKRGQNVTFRCDPISEHNRLYWYRQTLGQGPEFLTYFQNEAQLEKSRLLSDRFSAERPKGSFSTLEIQRTEQGDSAMYLCASSLLHSDNSPLHFGNGTRLTVT.

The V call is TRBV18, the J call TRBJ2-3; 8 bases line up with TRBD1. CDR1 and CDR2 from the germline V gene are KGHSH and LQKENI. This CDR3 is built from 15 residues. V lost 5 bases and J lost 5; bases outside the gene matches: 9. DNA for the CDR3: TGTGCCAGCTCAGTGTCCAGGGGGCGAGGAGATACGCAGTATTTT. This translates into CASSVSRGRGDTQYF.

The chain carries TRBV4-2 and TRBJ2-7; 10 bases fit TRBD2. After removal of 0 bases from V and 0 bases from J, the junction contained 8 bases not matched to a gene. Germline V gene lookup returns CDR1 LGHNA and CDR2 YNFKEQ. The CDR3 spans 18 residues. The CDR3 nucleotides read TGTGCCAGCAGCCAAGAAACTAGCGGGATCGACAACTCCTACGAGCAGTACTTC. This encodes CASSQETSGIDNSYEQYF.

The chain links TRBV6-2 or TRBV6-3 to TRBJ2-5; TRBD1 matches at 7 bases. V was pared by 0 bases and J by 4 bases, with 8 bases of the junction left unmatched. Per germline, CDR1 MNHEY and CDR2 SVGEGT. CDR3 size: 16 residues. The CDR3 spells CASSYSVGQMGETQYF. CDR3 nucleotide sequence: TGTGCCAGCAGTTACTCGGTGGGACAGATGGGAGAGACCCAGTACTTC.

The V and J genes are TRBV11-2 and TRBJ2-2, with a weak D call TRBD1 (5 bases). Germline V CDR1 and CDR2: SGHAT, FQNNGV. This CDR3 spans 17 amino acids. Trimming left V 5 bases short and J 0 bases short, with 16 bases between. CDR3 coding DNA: TGTGCCAGCAGCCACCCGTGGGGCATATCGAACACCGGGGAGCTGTTTTTT. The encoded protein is CASSHPWGISNTGELFF.

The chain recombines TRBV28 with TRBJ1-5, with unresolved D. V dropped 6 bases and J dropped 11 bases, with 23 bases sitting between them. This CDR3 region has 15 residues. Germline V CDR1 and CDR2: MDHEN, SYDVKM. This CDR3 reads CASRIPGGPEMSQHF. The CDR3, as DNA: TGTGCCAGCAGGATTCCGGGAGGGCCGGAGATGTCCCAGCATTTT.

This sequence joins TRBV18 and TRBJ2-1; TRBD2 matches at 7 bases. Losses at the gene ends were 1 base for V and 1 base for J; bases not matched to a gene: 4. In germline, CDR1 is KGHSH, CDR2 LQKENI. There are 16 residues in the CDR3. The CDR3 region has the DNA TGTGCCAGCTCACCACTCGGAGCGGGGTCCTACAATGAGCAGTTCTTC. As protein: CASSPLGAGSYNEQFF.

In DNA, the CDR3 is TGTGCCAGTAGCCTTCTAGCTGACACAGATACGCAGTATTTT. Encoded protein: CASSLLADTDTQYF. The chain uses TRBV19 and TRBJ2-3; maybe TRBD2 (5 bases). Germline CDR1 and CDR2: LNHDA and SQIVND (reference sequence). Trimming left V 6 bases short and J 2 bases short, with 12 bases between. The CDR3 totals 14 residues.

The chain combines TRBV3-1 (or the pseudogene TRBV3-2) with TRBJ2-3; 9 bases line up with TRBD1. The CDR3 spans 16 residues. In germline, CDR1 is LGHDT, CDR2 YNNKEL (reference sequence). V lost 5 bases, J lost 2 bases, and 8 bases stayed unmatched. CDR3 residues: CASSLDRGSFTDTQYF. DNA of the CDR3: TGTGCCAGCAGCTTAGACAGGGGGTCGTTCACAGATACGCAGTATTTT.

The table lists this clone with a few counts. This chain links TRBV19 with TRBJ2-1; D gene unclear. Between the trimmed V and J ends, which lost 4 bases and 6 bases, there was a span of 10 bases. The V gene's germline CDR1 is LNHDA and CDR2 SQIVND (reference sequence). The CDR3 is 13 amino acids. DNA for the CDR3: TGTGCCAGTAGTAGGAGACGGTTCAATGAGCAGTTCTTC. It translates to CASSRRRFNEQFF. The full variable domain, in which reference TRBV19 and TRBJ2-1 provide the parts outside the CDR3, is DGGITQSPKYLFRKEGQNVTLSCEQNLNHDAMYWYRQDPGQGLRLIYYSQIVNDFQKGDIAEGYSVSREKKESFPLTVTSAQKNPTAFYLCASSRRRFNEQFFGPGTRLTVL.